These T cell receptor beta chains were read from a single sample in a study of blood T cell repertoires in COVID-19. This table comes from immunoSEQ multiplex PCR, and its TCRdb copy is limited to in-frame clones, with some not included. This sample yields 200,000 to 250,000 clones, of which roughly 81% are seen a single time; 6% to 8.5% belongs to the top ten. Sequencing was carried out using peripheral blood. These receptors were taken from a woman aged 45 to 65 with active or convalescent COVID-19. Both conserved end residues are part of each CDR3. The D gene is left open where the match is weak. Size is omitted from some rows. Given values are once, few, many or a class for expanded clones.

clone_size: NA; j_call: TRBJ2-1; v_call: TRBV15; d_call: TRBD1; cdr3_aa: CATRRQGNNEQFF; cdr3_nt: TGTGCCACCAGGCGACAGGGTAACAATGAGCAGTTCTTC
clone_size: NA; j_call: TRBJ2-5; v_call: TRBV11-2; d_call: TRBD1; cdr3_aa: CASSALARTGWGNQETQYF; cdr3_nt: TGTGCCAGCAGCGCCCTAGCGAGGACAGGGTGGGGTAACCAAGAGACCCAGTACTTC
clone_size: few; j_call: TRBJ2-5; v_call: TRBV30; d_call: NA; cdr3_aa: CAWSLGGGETQYF; cdr3_nt: TGTGCCTGGAGTCTTGGAGGTGGGGAGACCCAGTACTTC
clone_size: NA; j_call: TRBJ1-1; v_call: TRBV6-5; d_call: NA; cdr3_aa: CASGRLNTEAFF; cdr3_nt: TGTGCCAGCGGGCGCTTGAACACTGAAGCTTTCTTT
clone_size: NA; j_call: TRBJ2-7; v_call: TRBV15; d_call: NA; cdr3_aa: CATSREVDSGYEQYF; cdr3_nt: TGTGCCACCAGCAGAGAGGTTGATAGCGGCTACGAGCAGTACTTC
clone_size: few; j_call: TRBJ1-5; v_call: TRBV6-5; d_call: NA; cdr3_aa: CASSLSQGTRAQHF; cdr3_nt: TGTGCCAGCAGTTTGAGTCAGGGAACCAGGGCCCAGCATTTT
clone_size: NA; j_call: TRBJ2-3; v_call: TRBV18; d_call: NA; cdr3_aa: CASSPLNRAASTDTQYF; cdr3_nt: TGTGCCAGCTCACCACTGAACAGGGCCGCTAGCACAGATACGCAGTATTTT
clone_size: NA; j_call: TRBJ2-3; v_call: TRBV5-1; d_call: TRBD1; cdr3_aa: CASSPPGQGIDTQYF; cdr3_nt: TGCGCCAGCAGCCCACCGGGACAGGGGATAGATACGCAGTATTTT
clone_size: once; j_call: TRBJ2-1; v_call: TRBV30; d_call: NA; cdr3_aa: CAWSGSGDEQFF; cdr3_nt: TGTGCCTGGAGCGGGAGCGGCGATGAGCAGTTCTTC
clone_size: NA; j_call: TRBJ2-3; v_call: TRBV6-5; d_call: NA; cdr3_aa: CASRAEEQSTDTQYF; cdr3_nt: TGTGCCAGCAGGGCGGAGGAACAGAGCACAGATACGCAGTATTTT
clone_size: NA; j_call: TRBJ2-2; v_call: TRBV30; d_call: TRBD1; cdr3_aa: CAWIVGRGRGELFF; cdr3_nt: TGTGCCTGGATCGTGGGTAGGGGGCGAGGGGAGCTGTTTTTT
clone_size: NA; j_call: TRBJ2-5; v_call: TRBV5-1; d_call: TRBD2; cdr3_aa: CASSFSFSGARGETQYF; cdr3_nt: TGCGCCAGCAGTTTTTCCTTTAGCGGGGCCCGGGGAGAGACCCAGTACTTC
clone_size: NA; j_call: TRBJ2-5; v_call: TRBV6-5; d_call: NA; cdr3_aa: CASSPRGGGAETQYF; cdr3_nt: TGTGCCAGCAGCCCCCGCGGAGGGGGCGCAGAGACCCAGTACTTC
clone_size: NA; j_call: TRBJ1-1; v_call: TRBV5-1; d_call: TRBD1; cdr3_aa: CASSVAPQGAKPLNTEAFF; cdr3_nt: TGCGCCAGCAGCGTCGCGCCCCAGGGGGCGAAACCACTGAACACTGAAGCTTTCTTT
clone_size: NA; j_call: TRBJ1-1; v_call: TRBV15; d_call: NA; cdr3_aa: CATSRDIGLNTEAFF; cdr3_nt: TGTGCCACCAGCAGAGATATCGGTTTGAACACTGAAGCTTTCTTT
clone_size: NA; j_call: TRBJ1-4; v_call: TRBV2; d_call: TRBD1; cdr3_aa: CASRLQGGQSGVFF; cdr3_nt: TGTGCCAGCAGACTACAGGGGGGTCAATCCGGGGTGTTTTTT
clone_size: NA; j_call: TRBJ1-4; v_call: TRBV6-5; d_call: TRBD1; cdr3_aa: CASSATGGGEKLFF; cdr3_nt: TGTGCCAGCAGCGCGACAGGGGGTGGTGAAAAACTGTTTTTT
clone_size: NA; j_call: TRBJ1-6; v_call: TRBV29-1; d_call: NA; cdr3_aa: CSVAGGLASPLHF; cdr3_nt: TGCAGCGTTGCGGGGGGCTTGGCTTCACCCCTCCACTTT
clone_size: NA; j_call: TRBJ1-2; v_call: TRBV11-2; d_call: NA; cdr3_aa: CASSRAGYGYTF; cdr3_nt: TGTGCCAGCAGCCGGGCAGGGTATGGCTACACCTTC
clone_size: NA; j_call: TRBJ1-4; v_call: TRBV6-5; d_call: TRBD1; cdr3_aa: CASRVNRGNEKLFF; cdr3_nt: TGTGCCAGCAGGGTGAACAGGGGTAATGAAAAACTGTTTTTT
clone_size: NA; j_call: TRBJ2-1; v_call: TRBV5-1; d_call: TRBD2; cdr3_aa: CASSPGLAGAAEQFF; cdr3_nt: TGCGCCAGCAGCCCCGGACTAGCGGGAGCGGCTGAGCAGTTCTTC
clone_size: NA; j_call: TRBJ1-1; v_call: TRBV6-5; d_call: NA; cdr3_aa: CASSYSSSGEASPFF; cdr3_nt: TGTGCCAGCAGTTACTCGAGTTCGGGGGAAGCGTCCCCTTTCTTT
clone_size: NA; j_call: TRBJ2-3; v_call: TRBV18; d_call: TRBD1; cdr3_aa: CASSPGTGTSTDTQYF; cdr3_nt: TGTGCCAGCTCACCAGGGACAGGAACTAGCACAGATACGCAGTATTTT
clone_size: once; j_call: TRBJ2-7; v_call: TRBV6-5; d_call: NA; cdr3_aa: CASIQGTGTYEQYF; cdr3_nt: TGTGCCAGCATTCAGGGGACGGGGACCTACGAGCAGTACTTC
clone_size: NA; j_call: TRBJ2-4; v_call: TRBV3-1/TRBV3-2; d_call: TRBD2; cdr3_aa: CASSRGGGAKNIQYF; cdr3_nt: TGTGCCAGCAGCCGTGGGGGGGGAGCCAAAAACATTCAGTACTTC
clone_size: NA; j_call: TRBJ2-3; v_call: TRBV6-5; d_call: TRBD1; cdr3_aa: CASSYTVGQGKDTQYF; cdr3_nt: TGTGCCAGCAGTTATACAGTTGGACAGGGGAAAGATACGCAGTATTTT
clone_size: NA; j_call: TRBJ2-5; v_call: TRBV18; d_call: TRBD2; cdr3_aa: CASSPALAASRETQYF; cdr3_nt: TGTGCCAGCTCACCGGCACTAGCGGCCTCTCGGGAGACCCAGTACTTC
clone_size: NA; j_call: TRBJ2-2; v_call: TRBV5-1; d_call: NA; cdr3_aa: CASSLGDYTGELFF; cdr3_nt: TGCGCCAGCAGCTTGGGGGACTACACCGGGGAGCTGTTTTTT